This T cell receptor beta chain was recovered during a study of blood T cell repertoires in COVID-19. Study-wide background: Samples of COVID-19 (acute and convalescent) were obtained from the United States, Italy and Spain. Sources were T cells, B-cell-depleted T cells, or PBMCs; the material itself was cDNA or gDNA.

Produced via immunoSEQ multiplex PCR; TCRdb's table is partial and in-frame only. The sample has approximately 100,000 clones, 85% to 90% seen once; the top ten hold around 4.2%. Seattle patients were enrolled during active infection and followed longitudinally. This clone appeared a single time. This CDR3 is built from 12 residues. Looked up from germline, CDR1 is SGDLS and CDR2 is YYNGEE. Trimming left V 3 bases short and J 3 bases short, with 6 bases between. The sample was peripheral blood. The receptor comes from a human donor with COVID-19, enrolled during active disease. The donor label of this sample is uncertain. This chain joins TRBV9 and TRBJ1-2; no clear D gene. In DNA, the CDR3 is TGTGCCAGCAGCGAACTAGACTATGGCTACACCTTC. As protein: CASSELDYGYTF.